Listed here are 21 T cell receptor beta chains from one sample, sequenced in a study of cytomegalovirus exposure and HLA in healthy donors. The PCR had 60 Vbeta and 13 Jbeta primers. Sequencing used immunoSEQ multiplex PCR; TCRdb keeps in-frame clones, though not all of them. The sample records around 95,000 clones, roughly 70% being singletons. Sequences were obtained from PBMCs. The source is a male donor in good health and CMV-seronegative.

The DNA of the CDR3 is TGTGCCAGCAGCTTTACGTCTAGCGGGTCCTACGAGCAGTACTTC. It yields the protein CASSFTSSGSYEQYF. The rearrangement links TRBV5-4 to TRBJ2-7; 8 bases match TRBD2. J lost 1 base, V lost 2 bases, and 5 bases had no gene match. CDR1 and CDR2 (germline): SGHNT, YYREEE (reference sequence). This CDR3 has 15 amino acids.

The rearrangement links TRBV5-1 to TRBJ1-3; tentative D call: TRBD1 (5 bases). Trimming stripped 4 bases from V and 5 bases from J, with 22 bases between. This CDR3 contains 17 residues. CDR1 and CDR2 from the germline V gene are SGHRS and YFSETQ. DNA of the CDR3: TGCGCCAGCAGCCCACAAGGGGCTACAGGATCTAGAAACACCATATATTTT. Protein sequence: CASSPQGATGSRNTIYF.

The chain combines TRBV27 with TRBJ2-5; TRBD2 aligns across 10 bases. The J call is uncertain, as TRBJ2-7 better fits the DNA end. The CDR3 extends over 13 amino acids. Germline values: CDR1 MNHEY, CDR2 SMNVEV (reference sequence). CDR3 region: CASRGTSVNEQYF. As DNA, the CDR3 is TGTGCCAGCCGCGGGACTAGCGTCAACGAGCAGTACTTC.

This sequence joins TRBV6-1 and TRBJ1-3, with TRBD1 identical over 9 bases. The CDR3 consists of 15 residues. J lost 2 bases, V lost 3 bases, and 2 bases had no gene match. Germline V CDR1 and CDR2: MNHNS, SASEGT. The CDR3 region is CASSETGGTGNTIYF. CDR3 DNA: TGTGCCAGCAGTGAGACAGGGGGAACTGGAAACACCATATATTTT.

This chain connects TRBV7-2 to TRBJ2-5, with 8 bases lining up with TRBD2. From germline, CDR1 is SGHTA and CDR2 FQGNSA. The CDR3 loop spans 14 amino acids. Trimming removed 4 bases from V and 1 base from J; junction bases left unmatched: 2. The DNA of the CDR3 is TGTGCCAGCAGCTCGGGGGGGTTCCAAGAGACCCAGTACTTC. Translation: CASSSGGFQETQYF.

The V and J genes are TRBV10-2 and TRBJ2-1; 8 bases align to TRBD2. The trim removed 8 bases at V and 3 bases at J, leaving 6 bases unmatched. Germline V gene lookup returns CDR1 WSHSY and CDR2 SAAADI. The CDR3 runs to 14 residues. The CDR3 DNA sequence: TGCGCCAGCTCTCTAGCGGGTCACTACAATGAGCAGTTCTTC. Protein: CASSLAGHYNEQFF.

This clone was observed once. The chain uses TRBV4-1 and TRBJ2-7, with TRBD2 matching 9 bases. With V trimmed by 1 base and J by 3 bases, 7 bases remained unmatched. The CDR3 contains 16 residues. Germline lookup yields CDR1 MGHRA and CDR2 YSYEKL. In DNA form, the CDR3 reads TGCGCCAGCAGCCAAGCGCAAGCGGGAGGCCTCTACGAGCAGTACTTC. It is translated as CASSQAQAGGLYEQYF.

CDR3 protein: CASSQALRVSEQYF. The CDR3 coding sequence is TGCGCCAGCAGCCAAGCACTCCGGGTTAGCGAGCAGTACTTC. The chain couples TRBV4-3 to TRBJ2-7; D call uncertain. This CDR3 spans 14 amino acids. Germline CDR1 is LGHNA and CDR2 is YSLEER. Trimming cost V 1 base and J 6 bases, with 13 bases left between them.

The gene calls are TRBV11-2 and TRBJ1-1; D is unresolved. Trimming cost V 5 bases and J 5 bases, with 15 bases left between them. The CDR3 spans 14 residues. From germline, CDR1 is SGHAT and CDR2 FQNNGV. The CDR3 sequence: CASSPNSLVTEAFF. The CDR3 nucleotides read TGTGCCAGCAGCCCTAATTCGTTGGTTACTGAAGCTTTCTTT. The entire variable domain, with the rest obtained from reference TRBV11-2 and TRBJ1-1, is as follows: EAGVAQSPRYKIIEKRQSVAFWCNPISGHATLYWYQQILGQGPKLLIQFQNNGVVDDSQLPKDRFSAERLKGVDSTLKIQPAKLEDSAVYLCASSPNSLVTEAFFGQGTRLTVV.

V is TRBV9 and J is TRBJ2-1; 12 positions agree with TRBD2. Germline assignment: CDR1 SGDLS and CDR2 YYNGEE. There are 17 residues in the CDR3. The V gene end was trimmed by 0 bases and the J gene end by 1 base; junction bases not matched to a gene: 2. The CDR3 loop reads CASSVELAGGSYNEQFF. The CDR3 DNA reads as TGTGCCAGCAGCGTAGAACTAGCGGGAGGTTCCTACAATGAGCAGTTCTTC.

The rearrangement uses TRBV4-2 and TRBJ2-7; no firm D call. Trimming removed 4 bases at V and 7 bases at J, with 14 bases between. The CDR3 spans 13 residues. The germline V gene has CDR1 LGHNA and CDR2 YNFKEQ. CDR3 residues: CASSPPQSNEQYF. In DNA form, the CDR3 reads TGTGCCAGCAGCCCCCCCCAGTCGAATGAGCAGTACTTC.

Here the CDR3 reads CASTPWSGQETQYF. The CDR3 DNA is TGTGCCAGCACCCCTTGGTCGGGGCAAGAGACCCAGTACTTC. This rearrangement joins TRBV7-2 to TRBJ2-5; tentatively, D is TRBD2 (5 bases). The V gene lost 7 bases and the J gene lost 2 bases, with 14 bases spanning the gap. The CDR3 runs to 14 residues. Germline V gene sequence: CDR1 SGHTA, CDR2 FQGNSA.

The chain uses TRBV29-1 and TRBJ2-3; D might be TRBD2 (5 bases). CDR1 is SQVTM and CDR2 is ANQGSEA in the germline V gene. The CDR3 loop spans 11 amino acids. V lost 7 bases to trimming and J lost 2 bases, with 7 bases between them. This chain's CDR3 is CSGETTDTQYF. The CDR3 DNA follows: TGCAGCGGGGAGACCACAGATACGCAGTATTTT.

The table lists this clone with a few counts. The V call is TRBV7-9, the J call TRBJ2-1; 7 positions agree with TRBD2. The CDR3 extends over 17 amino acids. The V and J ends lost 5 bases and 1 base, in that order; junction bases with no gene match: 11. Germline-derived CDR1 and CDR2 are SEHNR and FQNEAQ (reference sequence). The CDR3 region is CASSQNAKRGSYNEQFF. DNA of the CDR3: TGTGCCAGCAGCCAAAACGCGAAGCGGGGTTCCTACAATGAGCAGTTCTTC.

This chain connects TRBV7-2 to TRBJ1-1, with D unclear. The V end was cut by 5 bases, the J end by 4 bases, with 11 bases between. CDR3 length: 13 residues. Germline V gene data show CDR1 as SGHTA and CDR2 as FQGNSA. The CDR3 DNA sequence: TGTGCCAGCAGCCTAGACACAGCCACTGAAGCTTTCTTT. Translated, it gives CASSLDTATEAFF.

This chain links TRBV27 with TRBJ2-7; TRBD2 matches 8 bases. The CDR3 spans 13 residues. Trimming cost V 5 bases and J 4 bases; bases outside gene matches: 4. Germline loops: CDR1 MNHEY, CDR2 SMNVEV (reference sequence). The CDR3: CASSPGGGYEQYF. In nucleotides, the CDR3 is TGTGCCAGCAGTCCCGGGGGGGGATACGAGCAGTACTTC.

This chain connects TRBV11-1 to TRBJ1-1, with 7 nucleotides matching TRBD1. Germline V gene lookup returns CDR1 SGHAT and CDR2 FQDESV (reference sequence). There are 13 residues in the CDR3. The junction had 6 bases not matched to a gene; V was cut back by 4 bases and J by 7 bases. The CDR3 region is CASSSRQGHEAFF. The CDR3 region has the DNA TGTGCCAGCAGCTCTCGACAGGGTCATGAAGCTTTCTTT.

The CDR3 sequence: CASSWGQGPSPDTQYF. In nucleotides, the CDR3 is TGTGCCAGCAGCTGGGGACAGGGTCCTTCCCCAGATACGCAGTATTTT. The chain combines TRBV5-8 with TRBJ2-3; TRBD1 aligns across 9 bases. The J segment lost 4 bases and the V segment lost 3 bases, leaving 9 bases of the junction unmatched. The CDR3 has 16 amino acids. Germline-derived CDR1 and CDR2 are SGHTS and YDEGEE.

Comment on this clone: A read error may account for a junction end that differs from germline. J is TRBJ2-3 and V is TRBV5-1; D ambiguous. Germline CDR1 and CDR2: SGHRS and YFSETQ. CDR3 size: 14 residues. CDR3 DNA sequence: TGCGCCAGCAGATTGGAGTTGGCCCGTTCGGGGCAGTATTTT. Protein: CASRLELARSGQYF.

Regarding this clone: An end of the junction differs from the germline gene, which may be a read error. CDR3: CASTPLTGPNYGYTF. CDR3 nucleotides: TGTGCCAGCACCCCCTTGACAGGACCTAATTATGGCTACACCTTC. The chain combines TRBV6-1 with TRBJ1-2; D possibly corresponds to TRBD1 (6 bases). The germline gives CDR1 MNHNS, CDR2 SASEGT. This CDR3 comprises 15 residues.

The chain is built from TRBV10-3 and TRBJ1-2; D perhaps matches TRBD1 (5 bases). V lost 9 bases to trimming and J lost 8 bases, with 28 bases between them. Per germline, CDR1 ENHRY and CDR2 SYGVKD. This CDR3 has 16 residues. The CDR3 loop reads CAIRRAQDTDVRGYTF. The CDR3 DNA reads TGTGCCATTCGAAGGGCGCAGGACACGGACGTGAGAGGCTACACCTTC.